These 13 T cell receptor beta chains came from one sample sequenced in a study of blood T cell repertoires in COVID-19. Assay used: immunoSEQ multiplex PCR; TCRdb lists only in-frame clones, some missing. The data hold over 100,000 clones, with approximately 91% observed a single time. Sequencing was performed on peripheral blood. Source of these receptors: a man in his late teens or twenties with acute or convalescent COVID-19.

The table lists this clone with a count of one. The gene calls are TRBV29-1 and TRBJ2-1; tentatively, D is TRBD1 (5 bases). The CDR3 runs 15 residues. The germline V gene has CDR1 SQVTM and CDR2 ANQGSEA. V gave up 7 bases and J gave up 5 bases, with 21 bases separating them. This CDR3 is CSALISGFGDNEQFF. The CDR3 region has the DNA TGCAGCGCCCTTATATCAGGGTTTGGGGACAATGAGCAGTTCTTC.

The CDR3 sequence is CAWSVGLAEYGDTQYF. The CDR3 bases are TGTGCCTGGAGTGTGGGACTAGCGGAATATGGAGATACGCAGTATTTT. V gene TRBV30 combines with J gene TRBJ2-3; TRBD2 aligns across 11 bases. This CDR3 comprises 16 residues. After removal of 0 bases from V and 5 bases from J, the junction contained 7 bases not matched to a gene. CDR1 GTSNPN and CDR2 SVGIG come from the germline V gene (reference sequence).

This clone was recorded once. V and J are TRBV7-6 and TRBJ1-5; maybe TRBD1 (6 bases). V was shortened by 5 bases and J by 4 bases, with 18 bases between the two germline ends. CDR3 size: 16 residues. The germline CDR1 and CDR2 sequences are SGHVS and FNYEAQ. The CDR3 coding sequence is TGTGCCAGCAGCGGAGCACAGGGTGTGGGTAATCAGCCCCAGCATTTT. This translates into CASSGAQGVGNQPQHF.

The CDR3 DNA follows: TGTGCCAGTAGTAAACAGGGGTTCGACAAAAACATTCAGTACTTC. Residues: CASSKQGFDKNIQYF. The chain has TRBV19 and TRBJ2-4; TRBD1 agrees at 7 bases. Germline-derived CDR1 and CDR2 are LNHDA and SQIVND (reference sequence). The V gene end was trimmed by 4 bases and the J gene end by 3 bases; junction bases not matched to a gene: 6. The CDR3 is made up of 15 amino acids.

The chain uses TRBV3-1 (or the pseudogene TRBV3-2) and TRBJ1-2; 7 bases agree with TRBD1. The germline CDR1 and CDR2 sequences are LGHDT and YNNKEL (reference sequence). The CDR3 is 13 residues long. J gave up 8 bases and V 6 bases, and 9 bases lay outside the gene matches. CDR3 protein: CASRHTGVEGYTF. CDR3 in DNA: TGTGCCAGCAGGCATACAGGGGTAGAAGGCTACACCTTC.

For the CDR3, the DNA is TGTGCCACCAGTGATGCAGGGTTTGGCTACACCTTC. This codes for CATSDAGFGYTF. V is TRBV24-1 and J is TRBJ1-2, with D possibly TRBD1 on 5 matching bases. The V end was cut by 3 bases, the J end by 7 bases, with 8 bases between. The CDR3 length is 12 residues. CDR1 and CDR2 from the germline V gene are KGHDR and SFDVKD.

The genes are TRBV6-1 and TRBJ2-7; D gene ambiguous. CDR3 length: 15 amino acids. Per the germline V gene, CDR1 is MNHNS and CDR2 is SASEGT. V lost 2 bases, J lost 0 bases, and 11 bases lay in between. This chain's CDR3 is CASSEYTPPSYEQYF. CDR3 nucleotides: TGTGCCAGCAGTGAATACACCCCGCCCTCCTACGAGCAGTACTTC.

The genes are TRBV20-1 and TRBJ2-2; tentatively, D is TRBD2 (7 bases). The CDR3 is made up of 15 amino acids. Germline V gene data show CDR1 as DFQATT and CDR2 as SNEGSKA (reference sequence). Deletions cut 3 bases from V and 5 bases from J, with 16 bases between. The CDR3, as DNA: TGCAGTGCTAGTCTGGGGGGGGCTCGTACCGGGGAGCTGTTTTTT. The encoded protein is CSASLGGARTGELFF.

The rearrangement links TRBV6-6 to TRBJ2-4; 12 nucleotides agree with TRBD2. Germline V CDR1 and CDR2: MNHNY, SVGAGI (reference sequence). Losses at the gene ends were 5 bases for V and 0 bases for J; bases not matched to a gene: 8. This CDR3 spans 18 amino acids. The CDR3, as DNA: TGTGCCAGCAGTCCACGGACTAGCGGGGTCATAGCCAAAAACATTCAGTACTTC. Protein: CASSPRTSGVIAKNIQYF.

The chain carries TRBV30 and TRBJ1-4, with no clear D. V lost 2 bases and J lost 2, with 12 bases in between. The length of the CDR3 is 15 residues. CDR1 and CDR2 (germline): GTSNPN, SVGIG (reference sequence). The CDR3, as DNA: TGTGCCTGGAGTCTAACACCGGGGACTAATGAAAAACTGTTTTTT. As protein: CAWSLTPGTNEKLFF.

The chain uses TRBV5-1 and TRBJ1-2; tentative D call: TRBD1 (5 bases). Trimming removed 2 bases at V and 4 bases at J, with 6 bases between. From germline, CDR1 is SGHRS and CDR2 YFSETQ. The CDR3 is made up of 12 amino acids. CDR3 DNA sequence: TGCGCCAGCAGCTTTGACAGCTATGGCTACACCTTC. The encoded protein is CASSFDSYGYTF.

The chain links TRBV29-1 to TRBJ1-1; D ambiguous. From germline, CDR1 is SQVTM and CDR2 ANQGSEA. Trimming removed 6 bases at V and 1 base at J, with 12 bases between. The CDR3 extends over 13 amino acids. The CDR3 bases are TGCAGCGTCGACCTAAGCGGGAACACTGAAGCTTTCTTT. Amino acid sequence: CSVDLSGNTEAFF. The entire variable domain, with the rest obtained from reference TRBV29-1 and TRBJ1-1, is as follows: SAVISQKPSRDICQRGTSLTIQCQVDSQVTMMFWYRQQPGQSLTLIATANQGSEATYESGFVIDKFPISRPNLTFSTLTVSNMSPEDSSIYLCSVDLSGNTEAFFGQGTRLTVV.

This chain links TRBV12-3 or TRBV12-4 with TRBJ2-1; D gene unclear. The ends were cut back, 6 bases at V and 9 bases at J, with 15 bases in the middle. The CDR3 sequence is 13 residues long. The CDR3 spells CASSLFDTGEQFF. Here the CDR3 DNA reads TGTGCCAGCAGCCTGTTCGACACCGGTGAGCAGTTCTTC.